This T cell receptor (beta chain) is drawn from a study of cytomegalovirus exposure and HLA in healthy donors. PCR amplification relied on 60 Vbeta primers (plus 13 Jbeta primers). Profiling relied on immunoSEQ multiplex PCR, and the TCRdb table lists in-frame clones only, not all of them. The data show about 94,000 clones, with roughly four fifths seen just once and under 13% held by the top ten. The germline V gene has CDR1 SGHNT and CDR2 YYREEE (reference sequence). CDR3 size: 17 residues. V gave up 0 bases and J gave up 2 bases, with 15 bases separating them. This TCR came from a human donor in good health. The chain recombines TRBV5-4 with TRBJ1-5; possible D gene TRBD1, 6 bases. The sequenced material came from PBMCs. CDR3 nucleotide sequence: TGTGCCAGCAGCTTGGGCGGGGGGGCACAAGGCAATCAGCCCCAGCATTTT. Residues: CASSLGGGAQGNQPQHF.